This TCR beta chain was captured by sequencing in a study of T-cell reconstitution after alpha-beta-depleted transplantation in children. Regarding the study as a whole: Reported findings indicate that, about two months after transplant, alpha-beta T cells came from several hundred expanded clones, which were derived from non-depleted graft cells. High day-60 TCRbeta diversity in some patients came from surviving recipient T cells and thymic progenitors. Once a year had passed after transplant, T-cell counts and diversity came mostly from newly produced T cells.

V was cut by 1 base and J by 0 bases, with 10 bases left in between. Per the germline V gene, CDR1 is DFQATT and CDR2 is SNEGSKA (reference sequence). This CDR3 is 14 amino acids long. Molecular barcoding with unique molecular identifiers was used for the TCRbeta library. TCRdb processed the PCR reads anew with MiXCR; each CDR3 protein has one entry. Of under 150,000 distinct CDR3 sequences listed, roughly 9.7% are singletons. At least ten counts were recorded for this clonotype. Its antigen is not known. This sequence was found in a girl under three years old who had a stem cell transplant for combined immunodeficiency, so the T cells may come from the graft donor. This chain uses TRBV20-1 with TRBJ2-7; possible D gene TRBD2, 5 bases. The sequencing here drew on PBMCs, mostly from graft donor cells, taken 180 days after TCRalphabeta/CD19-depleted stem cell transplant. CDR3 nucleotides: TGCAGTGCTAGAGTCGACTACAACTCCTACGAGCAGTACTTC. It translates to CSARVDYNSYEQYF.